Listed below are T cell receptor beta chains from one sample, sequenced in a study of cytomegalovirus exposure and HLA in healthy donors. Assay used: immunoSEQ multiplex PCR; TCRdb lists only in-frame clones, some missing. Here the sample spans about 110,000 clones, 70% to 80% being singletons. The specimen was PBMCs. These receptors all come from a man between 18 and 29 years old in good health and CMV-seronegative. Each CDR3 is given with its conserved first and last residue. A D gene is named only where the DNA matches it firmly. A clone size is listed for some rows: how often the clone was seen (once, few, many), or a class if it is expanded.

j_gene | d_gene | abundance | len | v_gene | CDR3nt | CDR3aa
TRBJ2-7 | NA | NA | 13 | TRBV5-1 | TGCGCCAGCAGCGCGGGACAGCCATACGAGCAGTACTTC | CASSAGQPYEQYF
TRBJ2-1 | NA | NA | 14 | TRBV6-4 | TGTGCCAGCAGCCCTGGACAGCCCTCCTCGGAGCAGTTCTTC | CASSPGQPSSEQFF
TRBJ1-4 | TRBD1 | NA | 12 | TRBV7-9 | TGTGCCAGCAGCTCCGGACAGGGATCACTGTTTTTT | CASSSGQGSLFF
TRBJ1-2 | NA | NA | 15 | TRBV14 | TGTGCCAGCAGCCAAGATGCGGGATCGCCCTATGGCTACACCTTC | CASSQDAGSPYGYTF
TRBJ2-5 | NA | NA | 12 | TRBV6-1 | TGTGCCAGCAGTGAAGTAGCTGGAGAGCAGTACTTC | CASSEVAGEQYF
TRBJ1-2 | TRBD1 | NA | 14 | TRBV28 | TGTGCCAGCAGCTCAACAGGGGGGTACTATGGCTACACCTTC | CASSSTGGYYGYTF
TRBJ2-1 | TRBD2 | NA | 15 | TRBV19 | TGTGCCAGTAGTATTTCAGCGGGGGGGATGGATGAGCAGTTCTTC | CASSISAGGMDEQFF
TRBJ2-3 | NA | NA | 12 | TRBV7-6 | TGTGCCAGCAGCGCCGGGACAGATACGCAGTATTTT | CASSAGTDTQYF
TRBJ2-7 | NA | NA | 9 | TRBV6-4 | TGTGCCAGCTCAAACGAGCAGTACTTC | CASSNEQYF
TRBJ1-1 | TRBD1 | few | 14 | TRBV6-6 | TGTGCCAGCAGCCCCAGGGGGACGAACACTGAAGCTTTCTTT | CASSPRGTNTEAFF
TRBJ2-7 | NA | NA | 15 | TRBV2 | TGTGCCAGCAGTGAAGGGACATCCAGGGCCTACGAGCAGTACTTC | CASSEGTSRAYEQYF
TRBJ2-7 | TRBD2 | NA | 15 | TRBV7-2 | TGTGCCAGCAGTCCCTTAGCGGGGGGGCTCTACGAGCAGTACTTC | CASSPLAGGLYEQYF
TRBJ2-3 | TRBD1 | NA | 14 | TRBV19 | TGTGCCAGTGGTTGGACAGGGGGCTCAGATACGCAGTATTTT | CASGWTGGSDTQYF
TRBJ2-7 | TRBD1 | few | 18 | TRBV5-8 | TGTGCCAGCAGCTTTGGGGGGGGACAGGGGATCTCCTCCTACGAGCAGTACTTC | CASSFGGGQGISSYEQYF
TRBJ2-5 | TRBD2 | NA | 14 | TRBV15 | TGTGCCACCGAAAGCGGGGAGACCTCGGGGACCCAGTACTTC | CATESGETSGTQYF